The 4 T cell receptor beta chains below come from one sample, sequenced in a study of STAT5B mutations in CD4+ large granular lymphocyte leukemia. Profiled with immunoSEQ multiplex PCR; TCRdb holds only in-frame clones, not every one. The sample holds 20,000 to 25,000 clones, roughly 75% seen once. Material: CD4+ T cells from blood buffy coats. Source of these receptors: a human donor in good health.

This clone showed up just a few times. This sequence joins TRBV5-8 and TRBJ1-5; no definite D call. Trimming took 2 bases from V and 7 from J, leaving 13 bases between them. Germline V CDR1 and CDR2: SGHTS, YDEGEE. The CDR3 is 14 residues long. The CDR3 reads CASSFISVYQPQHF. CDR3 nucleotide sequence: TGTGCCAGCAGCTTTATCTCCGTGTACCAGCCCCAGCATTTT.

This CDR3 reads CAWAGRLQETQYF. CDR3 coding DNA: TGTGCCTGGGCCGGCCGGCTACAAGAGACCCAGTACTTC. The gene calls are TRBV30 and TRBJ2-5; the D is unclear. Germline V gene data show CDR1 as GTSNPN and CDR2 as SVGIG (reference sequence). V lost 5 bases and J 2 bases, leaving 12 bases between the germline ends. There are 13 residues in the CDR3.

The chain combines TRBV11-3 with TRBJ2-5; 8 bases map to TRBD1. Germline V gene sequence: CDR1 SGHNT, CDR2 YENEEA. V dropped 5 bases and J dropped 1; count of bases not matched to a gene: 6. CDR3 length: 15 residues. CDR3 sequence (DNA): TGTGCCAGCAGCACCAGGACAGGGACCCAAGAGACCCAGTACTTC. Amino acids: CASSTRTGTQETQYF.

This chain uses TRBV13 with TRBJ1-1; D is unresolved. This CDR3 region has 11 residues. Per the germline V gene, CDR1 is PRHDT and CDR2 is FYEKMQ (reference sequence). Trimming stripped 8 bases from V and 5 bases from J, with 9 bases between. CDR3: CASSWFTEAFF. The CDR3 DNA follows: TGTGCCAGCTCCTGGTTTACTGAAGCTTTCTTT.